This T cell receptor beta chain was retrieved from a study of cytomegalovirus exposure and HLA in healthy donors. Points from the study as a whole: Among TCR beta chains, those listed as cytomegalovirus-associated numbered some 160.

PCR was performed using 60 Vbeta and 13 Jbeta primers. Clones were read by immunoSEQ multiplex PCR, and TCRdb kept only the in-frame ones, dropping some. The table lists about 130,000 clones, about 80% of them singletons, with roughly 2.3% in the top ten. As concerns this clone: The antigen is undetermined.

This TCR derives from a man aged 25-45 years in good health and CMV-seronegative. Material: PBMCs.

This CDR3 is CASSYQYNEQFF. CDR3 DNA sequence: TGTGCCAGTAGTTATCAGTACAATGAGCAGTTCTTC. The gene calls are TRBV19 and TRBJ2-1; D gene unclear. Trimming left V 5 bases short and J 4 bases short, with 6 bases between. The germline V gene encodes CDR1 LNHDA and CDR2 SQIVND (reference sequence). This CDR3 spans 12 amino acids.